This T cell receptor beta chain originates from a study of blood T cell repertoires in COVID-19. As for the study in general: Italy, Spain and the United States were the sources of the convalescent and acute COVID-19 samples. The cDNA or gDNA used as material had been derived from T cells, B-cell-depleted T cells, or PBMCs.

Original handling: Using reference gene primer amplification, nucleated cell counts were estimated. The assay was immunoSEQ multiplex PCR, and TCRdb's table has in-frame clones only and misses some. V and J calls and clone size are those listed in that table; D and trimming were worked out from the DNA. Of 230,000 or so clones in the sample, 90% were seen once. This CDR3 region has 16 residues. Germline lookup yields CDR1 SGHTA and CDR2 FQGNSA. V trimming: 4 bases; J trimming: 8 bases; junction bases outside the gene matches: 11. This clonotype originated in a woman aged 55 to 70 with COVID-19, enrolled during active disease. The specimen was peripheral blood. The chain is built from TRBV7-2 and TRBJ2-6; TRBD2 aligns across 7 bases. The CDR3 loop is CASSSSGARGTNVLTF. The CDR3 bases are TGTGCCAGCAGCTCATCCGGGGCGCGGGGGACCAACGTCCTGACTTTC.